This T cell receptor (beta chain) was profiled in a study of monozygotic twins with inflammatory bowel disease (dated by TCRdb to the late 2010s). Describing the broader study: The complete study included some 28 monozygotic twin pairs: 19 IBD-discordant Danish pairs and nine German pairs, of which four were IBD-concordant and five were IBD-discordant. Each individual had, on average, about 151 000 unique TCRalpha sequences and 181 000 unique TCRbeta sequences available for analysis. Within discordant pairs, disease-associated traits were sought mainly by comparing IBD patients with their genetically identical healthy co-twins. Beyond this particular receptor, the publication reports: Compared with healthy twins, IBD patients had fewer clonotypes in common with other individuals, a difference most pronounced in patients showing signs of disease activity. The analysis was unable to tell apart different T cell subtypes. Because patients were on differing immunosuppressive treatments, the repertoires may have picked up extra background noise and inter-individual variability. No single strong signal or clonotype linked to IBD turned up in the results, so the idea that one exists was not supported. Measured by the inverse Simpson index, TCRbeta repertoire diversity was lower in IBD patients than in their healthy co-twins. Concordant and discordant twins showed no difference in repertoire similarity, possibly because of limited statistical power.

From each donor, a roughly 2.5 ml peripheral blood sample was collected into PAXgene tubes and stored at -80 degrees C. Without any T cell sorting, total RNA was extracted from whole blood using the PAXgene blood miRNA kit on an automated QIAcube. Peripheral blood from monozygotic twin pairs who were concordant or discordant for inflammatory bowel disease underwent deep TCRalpha and TCRbeta repertoire profiling using unique molecular barcoding. For every twin pair, smoking habits were documented, and each individual was categorised as a current, former or never smoker. CDR1 and CDR2 (MDHEN, SYDVKM) derive from the germline V gene. The CDR3 covers 15 residues, taking in both the cysteine and the phenylalanine. The entry carries no DNA sequence. The library relied on 5' RACE. Each TCR library was prepared from roughly 3,800 ng of total RNA. For each sample, cDNA synthesis with SMARTScribe reverse transcriptase was split into eight separate reactions. During cDNA synthesis, template switching introduced unique molecular identifiers that contained a 6-nucleotide sample barcode. TCRalpha and TCRbeta cDNA was amplified by two nested PCRs of roughly 15 and 9 cycles, with bead purification after each PCR. Before amplification, the cDNA was treated with uracil DNA-glycosylase and purified using the QIAquick PCR purification kit. The second PCR was the step at which Illumina TruSeq-compatible adapters and sample-specific barcodes were added. TapeStation and Qubit were used to check library quality and concentration, and around 5.3 ng of each library was pooled. Pooled libraries were sequenced on an Illumina HiSeq2500 single-index Rapid Run with 2 x 100 bp reads and custom sequencing primers. On the study's bioinformatics: UMI-based consensus assembly with MiGEC version 1.2.6 was used to correct PCR and sequencing errors. MiXCR version 2.1.1 was used for V(D)J alignment, clonotype assembly and CDR3 extraction. Gene usage, clonotype sharing and MAIT/NKT TCR abundance were normalised by analysing the top 1000, 10 000 and 20 000 clonotypes per sample. After downsampling to 27 000 UMIs, diversity was calculated as the inverse Simpson index using the vegan R package. Paired Mann-Whitney U tests were applied to discordant twin pairs, with Benjamini-Hochberg correction for multiple testing. TCRdb reanalyzed the reads, keeping one entry per CDR3 protein sequence and omitting DNA. TCRdb, rather than the study authors, made the V and J calls. The table for this sample shows about 140,000 distinct CDR3 sequences. Clones ranked in the top ten supply 0.95% to 1.5% of the sample.

About this clonotype itself: Its binding antigen is unknown.

The sample taken for sequencing was blood. The rearrangement joined TRBV28 to TRBJ2-3; TCRdb picks TRBD2, but there is no DNA to check that call. The receptor was isolated from a human donor with ulcerative colitis or Crohn's disease, or a healthy co-twin of an affected twin (not recorded which). The CDR3 here reads CASSFSGSRRDTQHF.